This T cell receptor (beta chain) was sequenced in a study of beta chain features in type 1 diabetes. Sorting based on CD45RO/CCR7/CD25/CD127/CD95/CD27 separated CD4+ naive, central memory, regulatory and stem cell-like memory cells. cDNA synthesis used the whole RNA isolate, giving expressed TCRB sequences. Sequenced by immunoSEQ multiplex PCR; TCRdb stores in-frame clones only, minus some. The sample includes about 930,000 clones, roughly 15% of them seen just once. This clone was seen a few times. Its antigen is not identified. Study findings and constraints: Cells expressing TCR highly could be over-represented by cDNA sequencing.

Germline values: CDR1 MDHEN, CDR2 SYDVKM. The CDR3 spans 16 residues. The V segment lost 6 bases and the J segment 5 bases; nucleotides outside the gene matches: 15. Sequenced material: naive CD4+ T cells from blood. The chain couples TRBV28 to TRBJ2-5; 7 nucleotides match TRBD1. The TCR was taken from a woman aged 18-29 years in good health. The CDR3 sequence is CASRGTGTVPPETQYF. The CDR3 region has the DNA TGTGCCAGCAGGGGAACCGGGACAGTCCCCCCCGAGACCCAGTACTTC.